The 32 T cell receptor beta chains below all came from one sample that was sequenced in a study of response to subunit inactivated influenza vaccine. Via MiXCR, TCRdb re-called the RT-PCR reads, giving one row per CDR3 protein. The sample has some 850,000 distinct CDR3 sequences, approximately 17% seen once. This specimen consisted of PBMCs from blood, obtained 4 to 6 days after vaccination. All receptors derive from a man aged 50 or older who received an inactivated influenza vaccine.

The chain joins TRBV10-3 to TRBJ2-7; 14 bases match TRBD2. The CDR3 has 19 residues. The germline gives CDR1 ENHRY, CDR2 SYGVKD. With 0 bases clipped from V and 2 bases from J, the junction kept 9 bases outside the gene matches. This CDR3 reads CAISESSGLAGGPTYEQYF. The CDR3 DNA reads TGTGCCATCAGTGAGTCTTCCGGACTAGCGGGAGGTCCCACCTACGAGCAGTACTTC.

The V call is TRBV6-6, the J call TRBJ1-5; D is unclear. The length of the CDR3 is 13 residues. The V end lost 6 bases, the J end lost 2 bases, and 8 bases lay between the germline ends. Germline loops: CDR1 MNHNY, CDR2 SVGAGI (reference sequence). This chain's CDR3 is CASRGLGNQPQHF. CDR3 bases: TGTGCCAGCAGGGGTCTGGGCAATCAGCCCCAGCATTTT.

There are a few counts of this clonotype. The V and J genes are TRBV12-3 or TRBV12-4 and TRBJ1-1; 7 nucleotides align to TRBD1. Unmatched junction bases numbered 12, after V lost 7 bases and J lost 4 bases. The CDR3 has 15 residues. Written as DNA, the CDR3 is TGTGCCAGCACCCTGACAGGGATGTGGAGCACTGAAGCTTTCTTT. It codes for CASTLTGMWSTEAFF.

This clonotype was found many times. This chain links TRBV15 with TRBJ2-7; a weak D match, TRBD2 (5 bases). The CDR3 sequence is 14 residues long. Germline CDR1 LNHNV, CDR2 YYDKDF (reference sequence). V lost 0 bases and J lost 0, with 6 bases in between. CDR3 region: CATSRDEGSYEQYF. The CDR3 bases are TGTGCCACCAGCAGAGACGAGGGCTCCTACGAGCAGTACTTC.

This clonotype was found a few times. This sequence joins TRBV4-3 and TRBJ2-7; no clear D gene. Looked up from germline, CDR1 is LGHNA and CDR2 is YSLEER. Trimming removed 1 base at V and 5 bases at J, with 12 bases between. The CDR3 sequence is 14 residues long. The CDR3, as DNA: TGCGCCAGCAGCCAAGCGACACCTGGGGACGAGCAGTACTTC. Translating it yields CASSQATPGDEQYF.

A few counts support this clonotype. This rearrangement joins TRBV20-1 to TRBJ1-1; a possible D gene is TRBD1 (6 bases). The V gene's germline CDR1 is DFQATT and CDR2 SNEGSKA (reference sequence). V was cut by 6 bases and J by 5 bases, with 13 bases left in between. The CDR3 consists of 12 residues. The CDR3 loop is CSATHTGTEAFF. The CDR3 coding sequence is TGCAGTGCCACCCATACAGGGACTGAAGCTTTCTTT.

This clonotype has just a few counts. The chain recombines TRBV21-1 with TRBJ1-2; no check of the table's D call, TRBD1, against the DNA was made. TRBV21-1 is deemed a pseudogene. The CDR3 runs to 17 residues. The CDR3 protein is CASSNRDRGPVVYGYTF. The CDR3 region has the DNA TGTGCCAGCAGCAACCGGGACAGGGGGCCTGTTGTTTATGGCTACACCTTC.

V usage is TRBV29-1 and J usage is TRBJ2-5; D is undetermined. Germline V gene data show CDR1 as SQVTM and CDR2 as ANQGSEA. Trimming took 2 bases from V and 4 from J, leaving 14 bases between them. This CDR3 is 14 amino acids long. CDR3 sequence (DNA): TGCAGCGTTGAATCCGCGGCCGTCCGAGAGACCCAGTACTTC. This translates into CSVESAAVRETQYF.

J is TRBJ2-1 and V is TRBV12-3 or TRBV12-4; D could derive from TRBD1 or TRBD2 (5 bases each). Trimming shortened V by 3 bases and J by 1 base, and 13 bases separated the two germline ends. The CDR3 extends over 16 amino acids. In DNA, the CDR3 is TGTGCCAGCAGTTTTGGGGACCCTGGTTCCTACAATGAGCAGTTCTTC. This translates into CASSFGDPGSYNEQFF.

In its sample, this clonotype was seen many times. The V call is TRBV7-2, the J call TRBJ2-7; no clear D. The CDR3 length is 12 residues. Trimming took off 5 bases at V and 2 bases at J, with 7 bases between the two ends. CDR1 and CDR2 from the germline V gene are SGHTA and FQGNSA. CDR3 region: CASSATPYEQYF. CDR3 nucleotides: TGTGCCAGCAGCGCAACCCCCTACGAGCAGTACTTC.

This clonotype has just a few counts. The rearrangement joins TRBV10-3 to TRBJ2-5; D unresolved. The CDR3 has 13 amino acids. The V and J ends lost 0 bases and 3 bases respectively, with 5 bases between them. Germline CDR1 and CDR2: ENHRY and SYGVKD. The CDR3 DNA sequence: TGTGCCATCAGTGAGTCGACGAAAGAGACCCAGTACTTC. Residues: CAISESTKETQYF.

The table lists this clonotype with many counts. The V gene is TRBV5-1, the J gene TRBJ2-1; D gene uncertain. Looked up from germline, CDR1 is SGHRS and CDR2 is YFSETQ. This CDR3 region has 15 residues. The germline V and J ends were trimmed by 0 bases and 7 bases, with 14 bases remaining between them. CDR3 in DNA: TGCGCCAGCAGCTTGGTTGGAACTGTGGGGAATGAGCAGTTCTTC. Translation gives CASSLVGTVGNEQFF. Variable domain in full (rest from reference TRBV5-1 and TRBJ2-1): KAGVTQTPRYLIKTRGQQVTLSCSPISGHRSVSWYQQTPGQGLQFLFEYFSETQRNKGNFPGRFSGRQFSNSRSEMNVSTLELGDSALYLCASSLVGTVGNEQFFGPGTRLTVL.

The CDR3 nucleotides are TGTGCCACCAGTGATTTAAACGCCGGGACAGGGGCTTACAATGAGCAGTTCTTC. This encodes CATSDLNAGTGAYNEQFF. The chain combines TRBV24-1 with TRBJ2-1; 10 bases agree with TRBD1. The CDR3 runs 18 residues. With V trimmed by 1 base and J by 4 bases, 9 bases remained unmatched. CDR1 and CDR2 from the germline V gene are KGHDR and SFDVKD.

This clonotype occurred many times. V usage is TRBV20-1 and J usage is TRBJ2-7, with TRBD1 matching over 9 bases. Losses at the gene ends were 5 bases for V and 5 bases for J; bases not matched to a gene: 7. The CDR3 runs to 13 residues. Germline V CDR1 and CDR2: DFQATT, SNEGSKA (reference sequence). DNA for the CDR3: TGCAGTGCTGAACCACAGGGGGCGAACGAGCAGTACTTC. This gives the protein CSAEPQGANEQYF.

The chain employs TRBV5-6 and TRBJ2-1; 12 bases line up with TRBD2. The CDR3 has 16 amino acids. Germline CDR1 reads SGHDT; CDR2 reads YYEEEE. J lost 4 bases, V lost 4 bases, and 6 bases had no gene match. CDR3 in amino acids: CASSAGLAGMYNEQFF. The CDR3 DNA is TGTGCCAGCAGCGCTGGACTAGCGGGAATGTACAATGAGCAGTTCTTC.

This clonotype was detected a few times. This chain connects TRBV20-1 to TRBJ2-1; 9 bases agree with TRBD2. Germline V CDR1 and CDR2: DFQATT, SNEGSKA (reference sequence). Trimming cost V 5 bases and J 5 bases; bases outside gene matches: 10. CDR3 length: 15 amino acids. Written as DNA, the CDR3 is TGCAGTGCTCCAGGGGGACTAGCCCGTCACAATGAGCAGTTCTTC. Translation: CSAPGGLARHNEQFF.

This clonotype was detected many times. This chain links TRBV11-1 with TRBJ2-1; tentatively, D is TRBD1 (6 bases). V was shortened by 4 bases and J by 2 bases, with 9 bases between the two germline ends. From germline, CDR1 is SGHAT and CDR2 FQDESV (reference sequence). The CDR3 consists of 14 residues. The CDR3 here is CASSSRDTYNEQFF. In DNA form, the CDR3 reads TGTGCCAGCAGCTCACGGGACACCTACAATGAGCAGTTCTTC.

The rearrangement links TRBV20-1 to TRBJ2-1; TRBD1 matches 10 bases. V shed 6 bases and J 10 bases; nucleotides not matched to a gene: 15. CDR3 length: 15 residues. CDR1 and CDR2 from the germline V gene are DFQATT and SNEGSKA (reference sequence). The DNA of the CDR3 is TGCAGTGCCCCTATCGGGACAGGGGCAATCAGCGAGCAGTTCTTC. As protein: CSAPIGTGAISEQFF.

The genes are TRBV29-1 and TRBJ2-3; D unclear. Trimming cost V 3 bases and J 1 base, with 11 bases left between them. The CDR3 is made up of 14 amino acids. Germline CDR1 is SQVTM and CDR2 is ANQGSEA. CDR3 loop: CSVEGGSGTDTQYF. CDR3 DNA sequence: TGCAGCGTTGAGGGCGGTTCGGGCACAGATACGCAGTATTTT.

The table lists this clonotype with a count of one. This chain joins TRBV11-2 and TRBJ2-1; a possible D gene is TRBD2 (5 bases). Germline lookup yields CDR1 SGHAT and CDR2 FQNNGV. Trimming took 1 base from V and 5 from J, leaving 9 bases between them. This CDR3 contains 14 residues. CDR3 sequence (DNA): TGTGCCAGCAGCTTAGGCGGGCGAAACAATGAGCAGTTCTTC. It specifies CASSLGGRNNEQFF. The full variable domain, with the rest looked up from reference TRBV11-2 and TRBJ2-1, is EAGVAQSPRYKIIEKRQSVAFWCNPISGHATLYWYQQILGQGPKLLIQFQNNGVVDDSQLPKDRFSAERLKGVDSTLKIQPAKLEDSAVYLCASSLGGRNNEQFFGPGTRLTVL.

V is TRBV15 and J is TRBJ2-1; possible D gene TRBD1, 5 bases. The germline gives CDR1 LNHNV, CDR2 YYDKDF (reference sequence). This CDR3 contains 18 residues. Trimming took 0 bases from V and 2 from J, leaving 17 bases between them. CDR3 sequence: CATSRDRYQGTPYNEQFF. DNA for the CDR3: TGTGCCACCAGCAGAGATCGATACCAGGGAACCCCCTACAATGAGCAGTTCTTC.

This clonotype was observed a few times. The chain recombines TRBV6-1 with TRBJ2-7, with TRBD2 matching 11 bases. Looked up from germline, CDR1 is MNHNS and CDR2 is SASEGT. CDR3 length: 16 amino acids. J was trimmed by 2 bases and V by 6 bases; bases with no gene match: 9. The DNA of the CDR3 is TGTGCCAGCAGCCGAGGGACTAGCGGCGTGCCCTACGAGCAGTACTTC. Amino acid sequence: CASSRGTSGVPYEQYF.

This clonotype has at least ten counts. The chain has TRBV12-3 or TRBV12-4 and TRBJ1-2; 9 positions match TRBD1. This CDR3 is built from 14 residues. J gave up 7 bases and V 6 bases, and 9 bases lay outside the gene matches. CDR3 in amino acids: CASRTAQGAGGYTF. The CDR3 DNA reads TGTGCCAGCAGAACAGCACAGGGGGCAGGTGGCTACACCTTC.

J is TRBJ2-5 and V is TRBV10-2, with a weak D call TRBD1 (6 bases). This CDR3 contains 13 residues. Germline CDR1 reads WSHSY; CDR2 reads SAAADI. Trimming stripped 6 bases from V and 5 bases from J, with 13 bases between. CDR3 region: CASRQGFRETQYF. The CDR3 DNA reads TGCGCCAGCAGACAGGGTTTCAGGGAGACCCAGTACTTC.

This clonotype was counted a few times. The chain carries TRBV5-1 and TRBJ2-1, with TRBD2 matching over 11 bases. This CDR3 spans 16 amino acids. V gave up 0 bases and J gave up 7 bases; unmatched junction bases: 6. Germline CDR1 is SGHRS and CDR2 is YFSETQ. DNA of the CDR3: TGCGCCAGCAGCTTGGCGATTAGCGGGGGGGCGAATGAGCAGTTCTTC. This translates into CASSLAISGGANEQFF.

The chain joins TRBV7-9 to TRBJ2-7, with a weak D call TRBD2 (6 bases). Germline CDR1 and CDR2: SEHNR and FQNEAQ (reference sequence). The CDR3 spans 16 residues. The V end was cut by 4 bases, the J end by 2 bases, with 18 bases between. CDR3 region: CASSYPGDLRTYEQYF. DNA of the CDR3: TGTGCCAGCAGCTACCCGGGGGACCTCCGGACCTACGAGCAGTACTTC.

This clonotype was observed a handful of times. The gene calls are TRBV3-1 and TRBJ2-1; TRBD1 is a possible D gene (5 bases). Germline V gives CDR1 LGHDT, CDR2 YNNKEL (reference sequence). There are 16 residues in the CDR3. Trimming pared 4 bases from V and 9 bases from J, leaving 22 bases between. CDR3 residues: CASSPTLVLRVTEQFF. The CDR3 DNA sequence: TGTGCCAGCAGCCCCACCTTGGTACTCAGGGTCACTGAGCAGTTCTTC.

This sequence joins TRBV20-1 and TRBJ1-5; D unresolved. This CDR3 contains 14 residues. Germline assignment: CDR1 DFQATT and CDR2 SNEGSKA (reference sequence). V was cut by 5 bases and J by 4 bases, with 15 bases left in between. This chain's CDR3 is CSAAFGPANQPQHF. Here the CDR3 DNA reads TGCAGTGCTGCCTTTGGACCGGCGAATCAGCCCCAGCATTTT.

A few counts support this clonotype. This chain connects TRBV5-1 to TRBJ1-2; D is possibly TRBD1 (6 bases). Germline loops: CDR1 SGHRS, CDR2 YFSETQ. The CDR3 spans 14 residues. With 3 bases removed from V and 6 bases from J, the gap between germline ends came to 15 bases. The CDR3 spells CASSSIRGSDGYTF. The CDR3 region has the DNA TGCGCCAGCAGCTCGATCAGGGGTTCGGATGGCTACACCTTC.

The chain has TRBV29-1 and TRBJ1-1; 10 bases are shared with TRBD1. This CDR3 has 14 residues. With V trimmed by 7 bases and J by 2 bases, 7 bases remained unmatched. Looked up from germline, CDR1 is SQVTM and CDR2 is ANQGSEA. Here the CDR3 reads CSALGTGENTEAFF. CDR3 DNA: TGCAGCGCCCTAGGGACAGGGGAAAACACTGAAGCTTTCTTT.

This clonotype was seen only a few times. In DNA form, the CDR3 reads TGCAGTGCTAGAGCAGGGAGCGGGGGAGGAGAGACCCAGTACTTC. Amino acids: CSARAGSGGGETQYF. The chain couples TRBV20-1 to TRBJ2-5; 8 bases agree with TRBD2. Trimming cost V 1 base and J 4 bases; bases outside gene matches: 8. The CDR3 runs to 15 residues. Germline loops: CDR1 DFQATT, CDR2 SNEGSKA (reference sequence).

This clonotype was observed at least ten times. This chain links TRBV4-3 with TRBJ2-5; no firm D call. Germline loops: CDR1 LGHNA, CDR2 YSLEER. This CDR3 is 13 amino acids long. V lost 1 base, J lost 5 bases, and 8 bases lay in between. In DNA form, the CDR3 reads TGCGCCAGCAGCCAAGCGAGCATGGAGACCCAGTACTTC. This codes for CASSQASMETQYF.